This entry features one T cell receptor (beta chain) sequence. What it binds is unknown. J gave up 5 bases and V 6 bases, and 3 bases lay outside the gene matches. The CDR3 runs 13 residues. Everyone who donated was a healthy Caucasian. These data originate in a study of identical twins. Each CDR3 protein gets one entry after TCRdb re-called the 5' RACE reads with MiXCR. Among about 720,000 distinct CDR3 sequences listed, about 20% were seen once. Findings and caveats of the study: For zero-insertion analyses, partial confounding could come from invariant MAIT and iNKT cells.

These same records also appear under a second study, on T cells expressing NK-cell markers. From that report: Seven HCMV-seropositive donors and one seronegative donor made up the eight sequenced donors.

Specimen: PBMCs. The TCR comes from a woman between 18 and 29 years old in good health. The chain carries TRBV12-3 or TRBV12-4 and TRBJ2-5; 10 nucleotides align to TRBD2. The CDR3 protein is CASRVTSGETQYF. The CDR3, as DNA: TGTGCCAGCAGGGTGACTAGCGGGGAGACCCAGTACTTC.